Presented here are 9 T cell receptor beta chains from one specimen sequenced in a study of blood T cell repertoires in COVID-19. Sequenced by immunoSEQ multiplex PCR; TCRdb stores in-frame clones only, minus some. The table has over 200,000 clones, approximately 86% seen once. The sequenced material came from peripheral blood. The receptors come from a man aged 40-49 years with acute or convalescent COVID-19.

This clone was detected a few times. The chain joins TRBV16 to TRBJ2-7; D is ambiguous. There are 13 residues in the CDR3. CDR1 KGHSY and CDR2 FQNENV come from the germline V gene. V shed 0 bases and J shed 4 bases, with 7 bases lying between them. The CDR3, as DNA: TGTGCCAGCAGCCAATCAGGAGAATACGAGCAGTACTTC. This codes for CASSQSGEYEQYF.

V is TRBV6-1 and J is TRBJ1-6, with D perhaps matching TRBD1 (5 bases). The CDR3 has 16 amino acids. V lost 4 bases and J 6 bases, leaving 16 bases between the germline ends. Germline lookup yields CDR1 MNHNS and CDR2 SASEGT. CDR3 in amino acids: CASSVGASAGNSPLHF. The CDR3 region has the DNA TGTGCCAGCAGTGTAGGGGCGTCAGCGGGTAATTCACCCCTCCACTTT.

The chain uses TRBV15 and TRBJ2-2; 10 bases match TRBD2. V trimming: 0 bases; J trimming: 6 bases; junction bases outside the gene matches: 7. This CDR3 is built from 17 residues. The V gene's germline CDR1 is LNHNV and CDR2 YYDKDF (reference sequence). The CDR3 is CATSRERSSGSSGELFF. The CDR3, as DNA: TGTGCCACCAGCAGAGAACGGTCTAGCGGGAGTTCCGGGGAGCTGTTTTTT.

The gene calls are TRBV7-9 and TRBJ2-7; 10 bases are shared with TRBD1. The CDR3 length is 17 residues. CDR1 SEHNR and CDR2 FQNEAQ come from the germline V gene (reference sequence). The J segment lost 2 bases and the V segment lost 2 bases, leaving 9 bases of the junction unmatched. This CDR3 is CASSLFPRDRGTYEQYF. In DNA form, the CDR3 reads TGTGCCAGCAGCTTATTTCCTCGGGACAGGGGCACCTACGAGCAGTACTTC. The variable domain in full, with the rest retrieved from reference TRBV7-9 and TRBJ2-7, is DTGVSQNPRHKITKRGQNVTFRCDPISEHNRLYWYRQTLGQGPEFLTYFQNEAQLEKSRLLSDRFSAERPKGSFSTLEIQRTEQGDSAMYLCASSLFPRDRGTYEQYFGPGTRLTVT.

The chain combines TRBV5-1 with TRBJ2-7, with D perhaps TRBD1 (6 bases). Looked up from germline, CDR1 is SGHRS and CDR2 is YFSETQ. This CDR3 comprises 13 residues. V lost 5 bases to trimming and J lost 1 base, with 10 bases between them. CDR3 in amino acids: CASSHGQSYEQYF. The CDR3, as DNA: TGCGCCAGCAGTCATGGACAGTCCTACGAGCAGTACTTC.

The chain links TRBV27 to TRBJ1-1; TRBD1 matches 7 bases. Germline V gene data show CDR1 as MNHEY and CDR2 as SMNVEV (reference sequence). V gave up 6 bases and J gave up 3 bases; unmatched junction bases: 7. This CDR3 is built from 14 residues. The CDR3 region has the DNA TGTGCCAGCAGCCGGACAGGTGGGTACACTGAAGCTTTCTTT. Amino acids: CASSRTGGYTEAFF.

The CDR3 nucleotides read TGTGCCAGCATTCCGTTCTTCGGGACAGGGCACTATGGCTACACCTTC. Translating it yields CASIPFFGTGHYGYTF. The rearrangement links TRBV2 to TRBJ1-2; TRBD1 aligns across 9 bases. V trimming: 7 bases; J trimming: 3 bases; junction bases outside the gene matches: 12. The CDR3 is 16 residues long. Germline CDR1 and CDR2: SNHLY and FYNNEI.

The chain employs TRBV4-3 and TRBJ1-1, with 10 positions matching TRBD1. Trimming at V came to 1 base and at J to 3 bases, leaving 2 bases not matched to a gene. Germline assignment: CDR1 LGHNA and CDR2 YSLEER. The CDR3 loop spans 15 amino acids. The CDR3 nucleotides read TGCGCCAGCAGCCAAGTTGGACAGGGGGACACTGAAGCTTTCTTT. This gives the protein CASSQVGQGDTEAFF.

The DNA for the CDR3 is TGTGCCAGCACCGAATTGGGGACAGGGTTGGACATTCAGTACTTC. Its translation: CASTELGTGLDIQYF. The gene calls are TRBV2 and TRBJ2-4; the match to TRBD1 covers 9 bases. Germline-derived CDR1 and CDR2 are SNHLY and FYNNEI. The CDR3 extends over 15 amino acids. V was clipped by 7 bases and J by 8 bases; unmatched bases: 12.